This TCR beta chain was identified in a study of OX40 agonist ivuxolimab in advanced cancers. Study in general: At doses from 0.01 to 10 mg/kg, patients were given intravenous ivuxolimab every 2 weeks. Antecedent anti-PD-1, anti-PD-L1 or anti-CTLA-4 therapy was permissible, with roughly 40% having received some. Study-wide findings and caveats: At doses 0.1 to 3.0 mg/kg, CD4+ and CD8+ clones expanded.

This clone was observed a few times. Its target is not known. This table comes from immunoSEQ multiplex PCR, and its TCRdb copy is limited to in-frame clones, with some not included. This repertoire shows tens of thousands of clones, around 87% found once; its top ten account for roughly 3.7%. The CDR3 consists of 15 residues. Trimming shortened V by 1 base and J by 3 bases, and 10 bases separated the two germline ends. The germline gives CDR1 MGHDK, CDR2 SYGVNS. This receptor was identified in an adult with an advanced solid tumor such as melanoma, head and neck, liver or kidney cancer. The genes are TRBV25-1 and TRBJ1-3; no firm D call. The source was CD4+ or CD8+ T cells sorted from blood, collected in a trial of the OX40 agonist ivuxolimab. For the CDR3, the DNA is TGTGCCAGCAGTGAATTTGGAGAGGTTGGAAACACCATATATTTT. Translating gives CASSEFGEVGNTIYF.